This entry lists 19 T cell receptor beta chains sequenced from one sample in a study of cytomegalovirus exposure and HLA in healthy donors. Libraries were prepared by immunoSEQ multiplex PCR; TCRdb keeps only in-frame clonotypes and omits some of them. The profile shows approximately 260,000 clones, 65% to 90% of them singletons. Sequencing was carried out using PBMCs. These receptor sequences come from a woman younger than 35 in good health and CMV-seronegative.

The CDR3 here is CAWETGGGYGYTF. DNA of the CDR3: TGTGCCTGGGAAACAGGGGGCGGCTATGGCTACACCTTC. The chain couples TRBV30 to TRBJ1-2, with 9 bases matching TRBD1. The V gene end was trimmed by 5 bases and the J gene end by 4 bases; junction bases not matched to a gene: 5. The CDR3 sequence is 13 residues long. From germline, CDR1 is GTSNPN and CDR2 SVGIG (reference sequence).

V is TRBV9 and J is TRBJ1-2; D gene ambiguous. Germline CDR1 SGDLS, CDR2 YYNGEE. The V gene lost 1 base and the J gene lost 6 bases, with 10 bases spanning the gap. The CDR3 sequence is 13 residues long. CDR3 protein: CASSVNSRDGYTF. CDR3 nucleotide sequence: TGTGCCAGCAGCGTAAACAGTCGAGATGGCTACACCTTC.

Notes on this clone: The sample holds other DNA sequences that translate to the same CDR3. The chain carries TRBV30 and TRBJ1-5; D perhaps matches TRBD1 (6 bases). The ends were cut back, 0 bases at V and 1 base at J, with 10 bases in the middle. The CDR3 is 15 amino acids. The germline CDR1 and CDR2 sequences are GTSNPN and SVGIG (reference sequence). CDR3 amino acids: CAWSVGGGSNQPQHF. The CDR3 DNA is TGTGCCTGGAGTGTAGGGGGGGGGAGCAATCAGCCCCAGCATTTT. The full variable domain, its missing parts supplied by reference TRBV30 and TRBJ1-5, is SQTIHQWPATLVQPVGSPLSLECTVEGTSNPNLYWYRQAAGRGLQLLFYSVGIGQISSEVPQNLSASRPQDRQFILSSKKLLLSDSGFYLCAWSVGGGSNQPQHFGDGTRLSIL.

J is TRBJ1-6 and V is TRBV6-1, with D unresolved. The CDR3 totals 12 residues. The V end lost 6 bases, the J end lost 14 bases, and 14 bases lay between the germline ends. The V gene's germline CDR1 is MNHNS and CDR2 SASEGT. CDR3 coding DNA: TGTGCCAGCAGAGATACGTACGGGGCCCTCCACTTT. Amino acids: CASRDTYGALHF.

The chain is built from TRBV2 and TRBJ2-7, with 14 nucleotides matching TRBD2. With V trimmed by 6 bases and J by 6 bases, 19 bases remained unmatched. This CDR3 is built from 19 residues. The V gene's germline CDR1 is SNHLY and CDR2 FYNNEI. Here the CDR3 reads CASSETSGRANPPFTEQYF. CDR3 bases: TGTGCCAGCAGCGAGACTAGCGGGAGGGCAAATCCCCCTTTCACCGAGCAGTACTTC.

V and J are TRBV4-1 and TRBJ2-7; the match to TRBD2 covers 9 bases. J gave up 5 bases and V 4 bases, and 24 bases lay outside the gene matches. CDR3 size: 20 residues. CDR1 and CDR2 (germline): MGHRA, YSYEKL. The CDR3 DNA reads TGCGCCAGCAGCCCGCAACCTAGGGCGGGAGGGCCCCACCTTGGGGACGAGCAGTACTTC. It encodes CASSPQPRAGGPHLGDEQYF.

This chain's CDR3 is CAWSVGSGEQYF. DNA for the CDR3: TGTGCCTGGAGTGTCGGCTCCGGGGAGCAGTACTTC. This chain joins TRBV30 and TRBJ2-7; D ambiguous. The CDR3 is made up of 12 amino acids. Germline values: CDR1 GTSNPN, CDR2 SVGIG (reference sequence). The V gene lost 0 bases and the J gene lost 7 bases, with 10 bases spanning the gap.

V is TRBV11-2 and J is TRBJ2-7; TRBD1 matches at 7 bases. Germline trimming cut 0 bases from V and 7 bases from J; bases unmatched to any gene: 3. The CDR3 is made up of 13 amino acids. Germline V CDR1 and CDR2: SGHAT, FQNNGV. Here the CDR3 DNA reads TGTGCCAGCAGCTTAGAAAGGGGGCGGGAGCAGTACTTC. This encodes CASSLERGREQYF.

The genes are TRBV29-1 and TRBJ1-2; a weak D match, TRBD1 (5 bases). CDR3 length: 15 residues. Germline CDR1 and CDR2: SQVTM and ANQGSEA. The V end lost 4 bases, the J end lost 0 bases, and 15 bases lay between the germline ends. The CDR3 DNA reads as TGCAGCGTTGTGCCCGGGACTCTAGCTAACTATGGCTACACCTTC. Protein product: CSVVPGTLANYGYTF.

This clone has ten or more counts. The chain couples TRBV28 to TRBJ2-7; TRBD2 matches 10 bases. Germline V gene sequence: CDR1 MDHEN, CDR2 SYDVKM. The CDR3 contains 20 residues. The junction had 16 bases not matched to a gene; V was cut back by 2 bases and J by 0 bases. CDR3 loop: CASSLGLPAGGQTDSYEQYF. CDR3 sequence (DNA): TGTGCCAGCAGTTTAGGTCTACCAGCGGGGGGGCAAACGGACTCCTACGAGCAGTACTTC. The full variable domain, in which reference TRBV28 and TRBJ2-7 provide the parts outside the CDR3, is DVKVTQSSRYLVKRTGEKVFLECVQDMDHENMFWYRQDPGLGLRLIYFSYDVKMKEKGDIPEGYSVSREKKERFSLILESASTNQTSMYLCASSLGLPAGGQTDSYEQYFGPGTRLTVT.

This chain connects TRBV29-1 to TRBJ2-5; 12 bases fit TRBD2. Germline assignment: CDR1 SQVTM and CDR2 ANQGSEA. The CDR3 runs to 16 residues. Germline trimming cut 3 bases from V and 5 bases from J; bases unmatched to any gene: 10. CDR3 sequence reads: CSVEPSGGALWETQYF. For the CDR3, the DNA is TGCAGCGTTGAGCCTAGCGGGGGGGCCTTGTGGGAGACCCAGTACTTC.

This clone was picked up a small number of times. CDR3 bases: TGCGCCAGCAGCTTGGGTCTCAGGGCTGGAAACACCATATATTTT. This sequence encodes CASSLGLRAGNTIYF. The chain has TRBV5-1 and TRBJ1-3; possible D gene TRBD1, 5 bases. Looked up from germline, CDR1 is SGHRS and CDR2 is YFSETQ. The V and J ends lost 0 bases and 2 bases respectively, with 9 bases between them. The CDR3 has 15 amino acids.

This clone was recorded a few times. The rearrangement links TRBV7-9 to TRBJ2-7; D gene uncertain. Germline V CDR1 and CDR2: SEHNR, FQNEAQ (reference sequence). The CDR3 covers 14 residues. V was trimmed by 2 bases and J by 0 bases, leaving 8 bases between them. CDR3 protein: CASSLNSGSYEQYF. The CDR3 DNA reads as TGTGCCAGCAGCTTAAATTCGGGCTCCTACGAGCAGTACTTC.

The rearrangement links TRBV6-6 to TRBJ2-1, with TRBD2 matching over 7 bases. The CDR3 is 16 amino acids. Trimming removed 4 bases from V and 4 bases from J; junction bases left unmatched: 10. In germline, CDR1 is MNHNY, CDR2 SVGAGI (reference sequence). CDR3 nucleotide sequence: TGTGCCAGCAGTTCCCAGTCTAGCGGAGGTTACAATGAGCAGTTCTTC. Protein: CASSSQSSGGYNEQFF.

This chain uses TRBV30 with TRBJ1-4; D ambiguous. Germline-derived CDR1 and CDR2 are GTSNPN and SVGIG (reference sequence). This CDR3 comprises 17 residues. Trimming shortened V by 4 bases and J by 0 bases, and 18 bases separated the two germline ends. CDR3 DNA: TGTGCCTGGACGGAGATTTACCTTTCTGCAACTAATGAAAAACTGTTTTTT. Its translation: CAWTEIYLSATNEKLFF.

This clone was counted a single time. The chain has TRBV11-2 and TRBJ1-2; D is perhaps TRBD1 (5 bases). V was cut by 5 bases and J by 7 bases, with 14 bases left in between. CDR3 length equals 13 residues. Germline CDR1 reads SGHAT; CDR2 reads FQNNGV. The CDR3 DNA sequence: TGTGCCAGCAGCCTCGGGGGGGTGAGTGGCTACACCTTC. Amino acid sequence: CASSLGGVSGYTF.

In DNA, the CDR3 is TGTGCCAGCAGCTCGGGACAGATAACCTACGAGCAGTACTTC. It codes for CASSSGQITYEQYF. The chain uses TRBV7-8 and TRBJ2-7; 7 bases line up with TRBD1. This CDR3 contains 14 residues. Germline loops: CDR1 SGHVS, CDR2 FQNEAQ. Germline trimming cut 4 bases from V and 2 bases from J; bases unmatched to any gene: 5. Full variable domain (outside the CDR3, taken from reference TRBV7-8 and TRBJ2-7): GAGVSQSPRYKVAKRGQDVALRCDPISGHVSLFWYQQALGQGPEFLTYFQNEAQLDKSGLPSDRFFAERPEGSVSTLKIQRTQQEDSAVYLCASSSGQITYEQYFGPGTRLTVT.

The chain uses TRBV29-1 and TRBJ1-2; D remains unclear. V dropped 2 bases and J dropped 8 bases, with 15 bases sitting between them. The CDR3 sequence is 13 residues long. CDR1 SQVTM and CDR2 ANQGSEA come from the germline V gene. The CDR3 region has the DNA TGCAGCGTTGAAAAAAGCTCCTACGGGGGCTACACCTTC. This sequence encodes CSVEKSSYGGYTF. The variable domain in full, completed from reference TRBV29-1 and TRBJ1-2, reads SAVISQKPSRDICQRGTSLTIQCQVDSQVTMMFWYRQQPGQSLTLIATANQGSEATYESGFVIDKFPISRPNLTFSTLTVSNMSPEDSSIYLCSVEKSSYGGYTFGSGTRLTVV.

The chain carries TRBV19 and TRBJ2-1, with no clear D. Per the germline V gene, CDR1 is LNHDA and CDR2 is SQIVND (reference sequence). V shed 6 bases and J shed 8 bases, with 8 bases lying between them. This CDR3 has 11 amino acids. CDR3 DNA: TGTGCCAGTAGAAAACAACATGAGCAGTTCTTC. Its protein is CASRKQHEQFF.